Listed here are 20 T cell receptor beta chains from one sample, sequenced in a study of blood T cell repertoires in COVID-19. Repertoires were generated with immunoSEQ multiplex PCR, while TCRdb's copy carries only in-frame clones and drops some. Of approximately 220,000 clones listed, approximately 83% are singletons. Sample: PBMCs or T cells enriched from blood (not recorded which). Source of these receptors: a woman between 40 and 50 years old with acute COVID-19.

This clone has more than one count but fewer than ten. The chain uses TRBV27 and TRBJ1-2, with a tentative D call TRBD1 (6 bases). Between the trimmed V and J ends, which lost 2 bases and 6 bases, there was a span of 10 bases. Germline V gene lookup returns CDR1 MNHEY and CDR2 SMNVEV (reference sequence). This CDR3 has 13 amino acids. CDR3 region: CASSLGGAHGYTF. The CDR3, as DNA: TGTGCCAGCAGTTTAGGGGGGGCGCATGGCTACACCTTC.

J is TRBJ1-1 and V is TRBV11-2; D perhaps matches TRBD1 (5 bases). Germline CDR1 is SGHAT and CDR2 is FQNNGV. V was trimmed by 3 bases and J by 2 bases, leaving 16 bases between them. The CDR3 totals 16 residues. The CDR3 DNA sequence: TGTGCCAGCAGCTTCACAGGCACCGGTCGTAACACTGAAGCTTTCTTT. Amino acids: CASSFTGTGRNTEAFF.

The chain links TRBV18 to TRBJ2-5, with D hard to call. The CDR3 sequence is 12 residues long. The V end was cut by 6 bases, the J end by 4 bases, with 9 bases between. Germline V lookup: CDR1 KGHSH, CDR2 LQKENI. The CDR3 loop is CASSPRLETQYF. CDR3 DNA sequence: TGTGCCAGCTCGCCTCGGTTAGAGACCCAGTACTTC.

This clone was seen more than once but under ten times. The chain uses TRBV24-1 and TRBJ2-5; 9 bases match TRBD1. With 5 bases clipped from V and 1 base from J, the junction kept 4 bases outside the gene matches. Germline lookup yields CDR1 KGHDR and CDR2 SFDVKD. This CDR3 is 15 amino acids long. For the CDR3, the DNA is TGTGCCACCAGTGTCGGGGGACAGGGCCAAGAGACCCAGTACTTC. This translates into CATSVGGQGQETQYF.

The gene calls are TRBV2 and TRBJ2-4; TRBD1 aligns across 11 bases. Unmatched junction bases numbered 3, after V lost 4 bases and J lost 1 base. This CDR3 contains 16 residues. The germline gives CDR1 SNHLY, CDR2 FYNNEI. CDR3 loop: CASSARDRGAKNIQYF. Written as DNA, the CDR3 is TGTGCCAGCAGTGCCCGGGACAGGGGGGCCAAAAACATTCAGTACTTC.

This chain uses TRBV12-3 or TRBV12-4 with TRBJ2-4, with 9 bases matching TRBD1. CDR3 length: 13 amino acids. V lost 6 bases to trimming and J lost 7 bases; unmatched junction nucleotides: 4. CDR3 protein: CASRWTGANIQYF. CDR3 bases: TGTGCCAGCAGATGGACAGGGGCCAACATTCAGTACTTC.

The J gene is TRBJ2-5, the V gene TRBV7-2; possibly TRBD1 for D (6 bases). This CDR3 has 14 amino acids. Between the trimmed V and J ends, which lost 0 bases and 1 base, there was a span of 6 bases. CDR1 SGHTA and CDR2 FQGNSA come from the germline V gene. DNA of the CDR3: TGTGCCAGCAGCTTAGCGGGGGCCCAAGAGACCCAGTACTTC. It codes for CASSLAGAQETQYF.

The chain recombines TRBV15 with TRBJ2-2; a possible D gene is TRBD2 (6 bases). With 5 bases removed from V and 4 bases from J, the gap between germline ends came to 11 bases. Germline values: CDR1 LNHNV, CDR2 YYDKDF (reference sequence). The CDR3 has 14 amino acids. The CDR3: CATSPRSGTGELFF. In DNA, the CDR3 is TGTGCCACCAGCCCACGTAGCGGCACCGGGGAGCTGTTTTTT.

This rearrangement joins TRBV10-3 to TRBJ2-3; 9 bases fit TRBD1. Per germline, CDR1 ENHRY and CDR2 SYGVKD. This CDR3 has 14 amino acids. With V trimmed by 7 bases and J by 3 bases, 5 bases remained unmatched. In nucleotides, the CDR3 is TGTGCCATCAACCCGGGACAGGGAACAGATACGCAGTATTTT. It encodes CAINPGQGTDTQYF.

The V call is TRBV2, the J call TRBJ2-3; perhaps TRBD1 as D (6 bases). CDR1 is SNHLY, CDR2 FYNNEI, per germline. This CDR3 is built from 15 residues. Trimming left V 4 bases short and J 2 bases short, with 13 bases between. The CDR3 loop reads CASSVQGQITDTQYF. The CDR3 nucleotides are TGTGCCAGCAGTGTCCAAGGACAGATCACAGATACGCAGTATTTT.

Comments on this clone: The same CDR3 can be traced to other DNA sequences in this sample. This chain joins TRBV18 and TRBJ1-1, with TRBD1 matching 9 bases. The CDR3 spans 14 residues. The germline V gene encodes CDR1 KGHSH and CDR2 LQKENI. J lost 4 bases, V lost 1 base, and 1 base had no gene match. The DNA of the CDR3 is TGTGCCAGCTCACCACTGGACAGGGGCACTGAAGCTTTCTTT. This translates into CASSPLDRGTEAFF. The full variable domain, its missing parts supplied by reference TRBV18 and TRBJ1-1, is NAGVMQNPRHLVRRRGQEARLRCSPMKGHSHVYWYRQLPEEGLKFMVYLQKENIIDESGMPKERFSAEFPKEGPSILRIQQVVRGDSAAYFCASSPLDRGTEAFFGQGTRLTVV.

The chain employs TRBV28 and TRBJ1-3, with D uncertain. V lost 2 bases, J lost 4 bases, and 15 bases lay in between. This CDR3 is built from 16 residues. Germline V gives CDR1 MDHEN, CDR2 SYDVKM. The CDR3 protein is CASSLMGSSAGNTIYF. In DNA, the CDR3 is TGTGCCAGCAGTTTAATGGGGAGCAGTGCGGGAAACACCATATATTTT.

The CDR3 loop is CASSSQGTGELFF. As DNA, the CDR3 is TGTGCCAGCAGCTCCCAGGGGACCGGGGAGCTGTTTTTT. The chain combines TRBV5-5 with TRBJ2-2; weak D call: TRBD1 (6 bases). The length of the CDR3 is 13 residues. The V end was cut by 3 bases, the J end by 5 bases, with 8 bases between. Germline values: CDR1 SGHKS, CDR2 YYEKEE (reference sequence).

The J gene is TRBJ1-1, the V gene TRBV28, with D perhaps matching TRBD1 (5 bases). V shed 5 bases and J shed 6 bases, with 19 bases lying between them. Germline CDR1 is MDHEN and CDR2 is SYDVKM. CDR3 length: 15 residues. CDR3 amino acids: CASSPGRLREAEAFF. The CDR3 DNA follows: TGTGCCAGCAGTCCGGGACGCCTAAGGGAGGCTGAAGCTTTCTTT.

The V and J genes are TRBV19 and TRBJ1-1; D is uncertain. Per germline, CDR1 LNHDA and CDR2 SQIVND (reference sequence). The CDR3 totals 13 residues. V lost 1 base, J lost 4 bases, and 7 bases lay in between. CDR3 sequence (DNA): TGTGCCAGTAGTATAGGTTTCATCACTGAAGCTTTCTTT. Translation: CASSIGFITEAFF.

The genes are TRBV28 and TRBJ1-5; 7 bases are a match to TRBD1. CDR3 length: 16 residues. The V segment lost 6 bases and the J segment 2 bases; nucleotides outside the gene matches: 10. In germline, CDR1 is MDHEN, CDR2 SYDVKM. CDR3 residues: CASSKTGRRGNQPQHF. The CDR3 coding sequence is TGTGCCAGCAGCAAGACAGGGAGGAGAGGCAATCAGCCCCAGCATTTT.

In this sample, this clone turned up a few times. The CDR3 DNA sequence: TGTGCCAGCAGCTCCCGACAGAGCTCCTACGAGCAGTACTTC. Translating it yields CASSSRQSSYEQYF. The chain carries TRBV7-2 and TRBJ2-7; possibly TRBD1 for D (5 bases). Germline loops: CDR1 SGHTA, CDR2 FQGNSA. V gave up 4 bases and J gave up 0 bases, with 10 bases separating them. This CDR3 is 14 amino acids long.

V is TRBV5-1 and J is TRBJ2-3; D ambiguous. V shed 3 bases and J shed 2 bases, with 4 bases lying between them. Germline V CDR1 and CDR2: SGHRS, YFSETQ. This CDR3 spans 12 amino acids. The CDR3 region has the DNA TGCGCCAGCAGCTCTTACACAGATACGCAGTATTTT. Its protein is CASSSYTDTQYF.

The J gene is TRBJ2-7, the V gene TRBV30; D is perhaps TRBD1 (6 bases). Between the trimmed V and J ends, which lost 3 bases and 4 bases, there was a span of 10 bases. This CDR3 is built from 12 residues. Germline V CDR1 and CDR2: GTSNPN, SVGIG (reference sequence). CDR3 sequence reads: CAWSDQGYEQYF. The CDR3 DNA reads TGTGCCTGGAGCGACCAGGGGTACGAGCAGTACTTC.

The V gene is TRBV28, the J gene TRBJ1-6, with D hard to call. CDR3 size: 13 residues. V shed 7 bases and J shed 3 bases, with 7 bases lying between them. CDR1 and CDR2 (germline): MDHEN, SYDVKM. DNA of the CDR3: TGTGCCAGCATGAGTTTCTATAATTCACCCCTCCACTTT. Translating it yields CASMSFYNSPLHF.